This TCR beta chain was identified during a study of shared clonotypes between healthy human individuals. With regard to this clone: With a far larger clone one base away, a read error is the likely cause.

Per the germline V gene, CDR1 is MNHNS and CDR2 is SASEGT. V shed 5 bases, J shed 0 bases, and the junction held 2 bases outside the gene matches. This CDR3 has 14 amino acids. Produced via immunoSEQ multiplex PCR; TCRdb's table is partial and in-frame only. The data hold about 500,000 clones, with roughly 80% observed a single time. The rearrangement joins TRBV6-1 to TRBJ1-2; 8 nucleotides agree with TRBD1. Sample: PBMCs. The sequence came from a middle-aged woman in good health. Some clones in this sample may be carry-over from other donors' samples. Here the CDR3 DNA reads TGTGCCAGCAGTAAACAGGGGGCTAACTATGGCTACACCTTC. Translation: CASSKQGANYGYTF.